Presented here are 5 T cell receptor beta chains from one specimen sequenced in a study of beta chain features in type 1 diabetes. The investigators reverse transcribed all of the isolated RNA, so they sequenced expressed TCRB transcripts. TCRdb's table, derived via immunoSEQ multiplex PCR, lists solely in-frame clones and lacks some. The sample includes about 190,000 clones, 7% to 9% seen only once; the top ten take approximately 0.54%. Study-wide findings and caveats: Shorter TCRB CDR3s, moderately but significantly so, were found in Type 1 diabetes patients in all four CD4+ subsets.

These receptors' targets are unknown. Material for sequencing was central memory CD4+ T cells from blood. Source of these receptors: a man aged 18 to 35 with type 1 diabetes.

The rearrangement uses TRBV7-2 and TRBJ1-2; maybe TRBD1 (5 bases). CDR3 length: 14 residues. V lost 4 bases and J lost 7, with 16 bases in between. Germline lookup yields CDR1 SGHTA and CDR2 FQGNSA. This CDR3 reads CASSSYRTSRGYTF. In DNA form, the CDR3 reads TGTGCCAGCAGCTCCTACAGGACAAGTCGTGGCTACACCTTC. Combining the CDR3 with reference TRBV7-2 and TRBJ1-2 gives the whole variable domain GAGVSQSPSNKVTEKGKDVELRCDPISGHTALYWYRQSLGQGLEFLIYFQGNSAPDKSGLPSDRFSAERTGGSVSTLTIQRTQQEDSAVYLCASSSYRTSRGYTFGSGTRLTVV.

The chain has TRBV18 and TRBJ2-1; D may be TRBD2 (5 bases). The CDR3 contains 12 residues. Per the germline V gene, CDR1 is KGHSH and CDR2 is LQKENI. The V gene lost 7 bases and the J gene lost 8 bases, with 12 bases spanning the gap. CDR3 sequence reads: CASCRGSDEQFF. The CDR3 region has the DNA TGTGCCAGCTGCCGGGGTTCGGATGAGCAGTTCTTC. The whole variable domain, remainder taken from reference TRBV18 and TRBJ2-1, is NAGVMQNPRHLVRRRGQEARLRCSPMKGHSHVYWYRQLPEEGLKFMVYLQKENIIDESGMPKERFSAEFPKEGPSILRIQQVVRGDSAAYFCASCRGSDEQFFGPGTRLTVL.

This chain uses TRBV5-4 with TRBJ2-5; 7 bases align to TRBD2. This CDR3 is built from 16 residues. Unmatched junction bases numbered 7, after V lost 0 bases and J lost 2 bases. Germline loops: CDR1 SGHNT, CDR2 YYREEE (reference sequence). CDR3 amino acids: CASSLGAGEGQETQYF. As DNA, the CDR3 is TGTGCCAGCAGCTTGGGGGCGGGAGAAGGTCAAGAGACCCAGTACTTC.

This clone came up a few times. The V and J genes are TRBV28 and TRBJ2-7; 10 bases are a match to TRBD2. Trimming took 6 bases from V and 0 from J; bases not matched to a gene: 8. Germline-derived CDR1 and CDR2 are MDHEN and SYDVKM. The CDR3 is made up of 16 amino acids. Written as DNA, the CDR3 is TGTGCCAGCAGCCTAGGACTAGCGGTTGGCTCCTACGAGCAGTACTTC. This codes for CASSLGLAVGSYEQYF. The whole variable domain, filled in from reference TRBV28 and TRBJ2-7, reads DVKVTQSSRYLVKRTGEKVFLECVQDMDHENMFWYRQDPGLGLRLIYFSYDVKMKEKGDIPEGYSVSREKKERFSLILESASTNQTSMYLCASSLGLAVGSYEQYFGPGTRLTVT.

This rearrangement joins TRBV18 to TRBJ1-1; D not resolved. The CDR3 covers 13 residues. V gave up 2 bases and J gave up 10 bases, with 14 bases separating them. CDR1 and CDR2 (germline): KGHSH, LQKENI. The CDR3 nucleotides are TGTGCCAGCTCACCAAACGACCGACTCGCAGCTTTCTTT. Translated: CASSPNDRLAAFF. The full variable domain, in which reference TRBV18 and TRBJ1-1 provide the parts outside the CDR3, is NAGVMQNPRHLVRRRGQEARLRCSPMKGHSHVYWYRQLPEEGLKFMVYLQKENIIDESGMPKERFSAEFPKEGPSILRIQQVVRGDSAAYFCASSPNDRLAAFFGQGTRLTVV.